Listed below are T cell receptor beta chains from one sample, sequenced in a study of shared clonotypes between healthy human individuals. Using immunoSEQ multiplex PCR, the repertoire was profiled, and TCRdb retains in-frame clones only, with some absent. The data show 2 million to 2.5 million clones, 80% to 95% seen once. The sample was naive CD4+ T cells from PBMCs. The origin of the receptors is a man between 18 and 29 years old in good health. Some clones in this sample may be carry-over from other donors' samples. The CDR3 runs from the conserved cysteine through the conserved F or W. The D gene is left open where the match is weak. Some rows mark clone size as missing; the rest say once, few, many or name a class of expanded clone.

clone_size: .
j_call: TRBJ1-1
v_call: TRBV2
d_call: TRBD1
cdr3_aa: CASITHQGETEAFF
cdr3_nt: TGTGCCAGCATAACGCATCAGGGGGAAACTGAAGCTTTCTTT

clone_size: .
j_call: TRBJ2-1
v_call: TRBV11-2
d_call: TRBD2
cdr3_aa: CASSEGLAMQEVF
cdr3_nt: TGTGCCAGCAGCGAGGGACTAGCGATGCAGGAGGTCTTC

clone_size: .
j_call: TRBJ2-7
v_call: TRBV27
d_call: .
cdr3_aa: CASHFKGEQYF
cdr3_nt: TGTGCCAGCCATTTTAAGGGCGAGCAGTACTTC

clone_size: .
j_call: TRBJ1-2
v_call: TRBV30
d_call: .
cdr3_aa: CAWSVRHGYTF
cdr3_nt: TGTGCCTGGAGTGTACGACATGGCTACACCTTC

clone_size: few
j_call: TRBJ1-5
v_call: TRBV30
d_call: .
cdr3_aa: CAWSEGRSNQPQHF
cdr3_nt: TGTGCCTGGAGTGAGGGCAGAAGCAATCAGCCCCAGCATTTT

clone_size: .
j_call: TRBJ2-1
v_call: TRBV19
d_call: .
cdr3_aa: CASSIRVGSYNEQFF
cdr3_nt: TGTGCCAGTAGTATAAGGGTGGGCTCCTACAATGAGCAGTTCTTC

clone_size: .
j_call: TRBJ2-7
v_call: TRBV27
d_call: TRBD2
cdr3_aa: CASSRGTSGTYEQYF
cdr3_nt: TGTGCCAGCAGCCGCGGGACTAGCGGGACCTACGAGCAGTACTTC

clone_size: .
j_call: TRBJ2-2
v_call: TRBV30
d_call: .
cdr3_aa: CAWTLGLFSGELFF
cdr3_nt: TGTGCCTGGACCCTGGGGCTTTTTTCCGGGGAGCTGTTTTTT

clone_size: .
j_call: TRBJ1-1
v_call: TRBV10-3
d_call: .
cdr3_aa: CAISEIRTARRAFF
cdr3_nt: TGTGCCATCAGTGAAATTCGGACGGCCCGTCGAGCTTTCTTT

clone_size: once
j_call: TRBJ2-1
v_call: TRBV11-2
d_call: .
cdr3_aa: CASSFSRYNEQFF
cdr3_nt: TGTGCCAGCAGCTTCAGCCGGTACAATGAGCAGTTCTTC

clone_size: .
j_call: TRBJ2-2
v_call: TRBV28
d_call: .
cdr3_aa: CASSPQGRELFF
cdr3_nt: TGTGCCAGCAGTCCACAGGGAAGGGAGCTGTTTTTT

clone_size: .
j_call: TRBJ2-3
v_call: TRBV7-2
d_call: .
cdr3_aa: CASSLAGPTDTQYF
cdr3_nt: TGTGCCAGCAGCTTAGCGGGACCCACAGATACGCAGTATTTT

clone_size: once
j_call: TRBJ2-3
v_call: TRBV6-1
d_call: .
cdr3_aa: CASSARGKASTDTQYF
cdr3_nt: TGTGCCAGCAGTGCACGGGGGAAAGCTAGCACAGATACGCAGTATTTT

clone_size: once
j_call: TRBJ1-1
v_call: TRBV7-9
d_call: .
cdr3_aa: CASSLGLPEAFF
cdr3_nt: TGTGCCAGCAGCTTAGGATTACCTGAAGCTTTCTTT

clone_size: .
j_call: TRBJ2-6
v_call: TRBV5-1
d_call: .
cdr3_aa: CASSPGGVSGANVLTF
cdr3_nt: TGCGCCAGCAGCCCTGGCGGGGTCTCTGGGGCCAACGTCCTGACTTTC

clone_size: few
j_call: TRBJ1-1
v_call: TRBV9
d_call: .
cdr3_aa: CASSARRNTEAFF
cdr3_nt: TGTGCCAGCAGCGCTAGACGGAACACTGAAGCTTTCTTT

clone_size: .
j_call: TRBJ2-3
v_call: TRBV7-9
d_call: .
cdr3_aa: CASSLVGSPDTQYF
cdr3_nt: TGTGCCAGCAGCTTAGTAGGAAGTCCAGATACGCAGTATTTT

clone_size: .
j_call: TRBJ1-2
v_call: TRBV6-5
d_call: TRBD1
cdr3_aa: CAIGDSGYTF
cdr3_nt: TGTGCCATCGGGGACAGCGGCTACACCTTC

clone_size: .
j_call: TRBJ2-2
v_call: TRBV14
d_call: .
cdr3_aa: CASSLEGTGELFF
cdr3_nt: TGTGCCAGCAGCCTCGAGGGTACCGGGGAGCTGTTTTTT

clone_size: .
j_call: TRBJ2-7
v_call: TRBV7-3
d_call: .
cdr3_aa: CASSLGRIGPYEQYF
cdr3_nt: TGTGCCAGCAGCTTAGGTCGAATCGGACCCTACGAGCAGTACTTC

clone_size: .
j_call: TRBJ1-3
v_call: TRBV14
d_call: .
cdr3_aa: CASSQSQSSGNTIYF
cdr3_nt: TGTGCCAGCAGCCAGTCCCAAAGCTCTGGAAACACCATATATTTT

clone_size: .
j_call: TRBJ2-5
v_call: TRBV5-1
d_call: .
cdr3_aa: CASSLAAGSETQYF
cdr3_nt: TGCGCCAGCAGCTTGGCTGCGGGGTCAGAGACCCAGTACTTC

clone_size: .
j_call: TRBJ2-5
v_call: TRBV19
d_call: .
cdr3_aa: CASSWTSGGETQYF
cdr3_nt: TGTGCCAGTAGTTGGACTTCGGGCGGAGAGACCCAGTACTTC

clone_size: .
j_call: TRBJ2-5
v_call: TRBV4-1
d_call: TRBD2
cdr3_aa: CASSQGRTSGSVVETQYF
cdr3_nt: TGCGCCAGCAGCCAAGGGAGGACTAGCGGGAGTGTGGTGGAGACCCAGTACTTC

clone_size: .
j_call: TRBJ2-5
v_call: TRBV19
d_call: TRBD2
cdr3_aa: CASSWAGGPQETQYF
cdr3_nt: TGTGCCAGTAGTTGGGCGGGGGGACCTCAAGAGACCCAGTACTTC

clone_size: .
j_call: TRBJ2-7
v_call: TRBV4-1
d_call: .
cdr3_aa: CASSQATGSEEQYF
cdr3_nt: TGCGCCAGCAGCCAAGCCACGGGATCGGAGGAGCAGTACTTC

clone_size: .
j_call: TRBJ2-4
v_call: TRBV18
d_call: TRBD2
cdr3_aa: CASSLVAGVSKNIQYF
cdr3_nt: TGTGCCAGCTCACTTGTAGCGGGAGTGTCCAAAAACATTCAGTACTTC

clone_size: .
j_call: TRBJ2-2
v_call: TRBV5-6
d_call: TRBD1
cdr3_aa: CASSPGTGHTGELFF
cdr3_nt: TGTGCCAGCAGCCCGGGGACAGGGCACACCGGGGAGCTGTTTTTT

clone_size: .
j_call: TRBJ1-1
v_call: TRBV18
d_call: .
cdr3_aa: CASSPDPGSGNTEAFF
cdr3_nt: TGTGCCAGCTCACCTGACCCAGGGAGTGGCAACACTGAAGCTTTCTTT

clone_size: .
j_call: TRBJ2-3
v_call: TRBV5-1
d_call: TRBD2
cdr3_aa: CASSLVLAGATDTQYF
cdr3_nt: TGCGCCAGCAGCTTGGTTCTAGCGGGAGCCACAGATACGCAGTATTTT

clone_size: .
j_call: TRBJ2-5
v_call: TRBV5-1
d_call: .
cdr3_aa: CASSLAGDQETQYF
cdr3_nt: TGCGCCAGCAGCTTGGCAGGGGACCAAGAGACCCAGTACTTC

clone_size: .
j_call: TRBJ1-1
v_call: TRBV2
d_call: .
cdr3_aa: CASSNQGRGTEAFF
cdr3_nt: TGTGCCAGCAGTAATCAGGGTCGGGGCACTGAAGCTTTCTTT

clone_size: .
j_call: TRBJ2-4
v_call: TRBV28
d_call: .
cdr3_aa: CASSLTALAKNIQYF
cdr3_nt: TGTGCCAGCAGTTTAACAGCCCTAGCCAAAAACATTCAGTACTTC

clone_size: .
j_call: TRBJ1-4
v_call: TRBV19
d_call: TRBD1
cdr3_aa: CASRKTTGGRNEKLFF
cdr3_nt: TGTGCCAGTAGGAAAACCACAGGGGGCCGGAATGAAAAACTGTTTTTT

clone_size: .
j_call: TRBJ1-2
v_call: TRBV28
d_call: .
cdr3_aa: CASSPQPGRGYTF
cdr3_nt: TGTGCCAGCAGTCCACAACCGGGACGGGGCTACACCTTC

clone_size: .
j_call: TRBJ2-1
v_call: TRBV5-1
d_call: TRBD1
cdr3_aa: CASSVTGGSEQFF
cdr3_nt: TGCGCCAGCAGCGTGACAGGGGGCAGTGAGCAGTTCTTC

clone_size: .
j_call: TRBJ1-5
v_call: TRBV18
d_call: .
cdr3_aa: CASSPNREFMEPQHF
cdr3_nt: TGTGCCAGCTCACCAAACAGGGAGTTTATGGAGCCCCAGCATTTT

clone_size: .
j_call: TRBJ2-7
v_call: TRBV6-5
d_call: .
cdr3_aa: CASSRQASEQYF
cdr3_nt: TGTGCCAGCAGTCGACAGGCAAGCGAGCAGTACTTC

clone_size: .
j_call: TRBJ2-1
v_call: TRBV7-2
d_call: .
cdr3_aa: CASSFERAQFF
cdr3_nt: TGTGCCAGCAGCTTCGAGCGGGCTCAGTTCTTC

clone_size: .
j_call: TRBJ2-7
v_call: TRBV19
d_call: .
cdr3_aa: CASSQTGLPSYEQYF
cdr3_nt: TGTGCCAGTAGCCAGACGGGACTGCCCTCCTACGAGCAGTACTTC

clone_size: .
j_call: TRBJ2-3
v_call: TRBV7-8
d_call: TRBD2
cdr3_aa: CASTLGSSGRGGSAYTQYF
cdr3_nt: TGTGCCAGCACCTTAGGTTCTAGCGGGAGGGGGGGGAGTGCGTATACGCAGTATTTT

clone_size: .
j_call: TRBJ2-3
v_call: TRBV5-1
d_call: .
cdr3_aa: CASVGQPSTDTQYF
cdr3_nt: TGCGCCAGCGTAGGACAGCCGAGCACAGATACGCAGTATTTT

clone_size: .
j_call: TRBJ1-2
v_call: TRBV5-1
d_call: TRBD1
cdr3_aa: CASSPGTGYGYTF
cdr3_nt: TGCGCCAGCAGCCCTGGGACAGGCTATGGCTACACCTTC

clone_size: once
j_call: TRBJ1-3
v_call: TRBV18
d_call: TRBD1
cdr3_aa: CASSPSFGTGAGNTIYF
cdr3_nt: TGTGCCAGCTCACCAAGTTTCGGGACAGGGGCTGGAAACACCATATATTTT

clone_size: .
j_call: TRBJ2-7
v_call: TRBV13
d_call: TRBD2
cdr3_aa: CASSLGGLAGGYEQYF
cdr3_nt: TGTGCCAGCAGCTTAGGGGGACTAGCGGGAGGGTACGAGCAGTACTTC

clone_size: .
j_call: TRBJ1-1
v_call: TRBV5-1
d_call: .
cdr3_aa: CASSRGPGENTEAFF
cdr3_nt: TGCGCCAGCAGCCGGGGGCCAGGGGAGAACACTGAAGCTTTCTTT

clone_size: .
j_call: TRBJ2-3
v_call: TRBV5-5
d_call: .
cdr3_aa: CASSFGDSTDTQYF
cdr3_nt: TGTGCCAGCAGCTTCGGAGACAGCACAGATACGCAGTATTTT

clone_size: few
j_call: TRBJ1-2
v_call: TRBV19
d_call: .
cdr3_aa: CASSMPGTVIGYTF
cdr3_nt: TGTGCCAGTAGTATGCCCGGGACGGTAATCGGCTACACCTTC

clone_size: .
j_call: TRBJ1-3
v_call: TRBV15
d_call: .
cdr3_aa: CATSRSPGPRSGNTIYF
cdr3_nt: TGTGCCACCAGCAGATCCCCAGGTCCTCGCTCTGGAAACACCATATATTTT